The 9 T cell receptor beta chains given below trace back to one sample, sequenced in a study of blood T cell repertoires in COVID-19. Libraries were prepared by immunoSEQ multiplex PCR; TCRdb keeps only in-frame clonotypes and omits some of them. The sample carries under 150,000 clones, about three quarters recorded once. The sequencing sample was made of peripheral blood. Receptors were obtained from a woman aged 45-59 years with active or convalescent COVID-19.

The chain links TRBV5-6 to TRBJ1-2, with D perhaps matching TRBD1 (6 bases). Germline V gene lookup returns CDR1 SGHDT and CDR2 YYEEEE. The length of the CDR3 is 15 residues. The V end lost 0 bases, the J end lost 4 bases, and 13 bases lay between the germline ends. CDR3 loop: CASSLGDRLGYGYTF. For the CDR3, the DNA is TGTGCCAGCAGCTTGGGCGACAGGTTGGGCTATGGCTACACCTTC.

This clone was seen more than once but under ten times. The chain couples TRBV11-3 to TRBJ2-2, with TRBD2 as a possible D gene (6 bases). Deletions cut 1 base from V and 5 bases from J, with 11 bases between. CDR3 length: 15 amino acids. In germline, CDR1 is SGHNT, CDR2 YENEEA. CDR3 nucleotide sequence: TGTGCCAGCAGCTTAGGCGGGGTAGGAACCGGGGAGCTGTTTTTT. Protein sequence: CASSLGGVGTGELFF.

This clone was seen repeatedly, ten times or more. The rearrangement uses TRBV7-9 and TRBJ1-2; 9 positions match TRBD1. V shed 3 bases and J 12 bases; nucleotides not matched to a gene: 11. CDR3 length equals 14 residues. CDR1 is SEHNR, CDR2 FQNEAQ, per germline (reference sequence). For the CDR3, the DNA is TGTGCCAGCAGCTTGGGACAGGGAGGGCGCGGGGACACCTTC. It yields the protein CASSLGQGGRGDTF. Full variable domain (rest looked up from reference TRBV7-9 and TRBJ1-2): DTGVSQNPRHKITKRGQNVTFRCDPISEHNRLYWYRQTLGQGPEFLTYFQNEAQLEKSRLLSDRFSAERPKGSFSTLEIQRTEQGDSAMYLCASSLGQGGRGDTFGSGTRLTVV.

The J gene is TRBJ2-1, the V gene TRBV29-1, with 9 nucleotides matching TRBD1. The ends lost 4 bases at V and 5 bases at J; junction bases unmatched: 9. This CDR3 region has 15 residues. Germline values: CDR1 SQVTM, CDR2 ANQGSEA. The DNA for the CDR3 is TGCAGCGTTGGAGCTAGGGGACAGGGCGACAATGAGCAGTTCTTC. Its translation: CSVGARGQGDNEQFF.

CDR3 DNA: TGCGCCAGCAGCTCACGACCTTCCGGGACAATCAACGAGCAGTACTTC. It codes for CASSSRPSGTINEQYF. The chain is built from TRBV5-1 and TRBJ2-7, with D maybe TRBD1 (6 bases). Trimming took 3 bases from V and 5 from J, leaving 21 bases between them. This CDR3 comprises 16 residues. CDR1 is SGHRS, CDR2 YFSETQ, per germline.

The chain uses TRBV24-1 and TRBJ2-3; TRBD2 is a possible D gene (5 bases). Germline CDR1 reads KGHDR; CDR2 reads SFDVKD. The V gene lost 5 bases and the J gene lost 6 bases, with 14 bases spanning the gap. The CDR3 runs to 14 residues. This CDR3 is CATSGADGVDTQYF. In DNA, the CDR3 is TGTGCCACCAGTGGGGCAGACGGGGTTGATACGCAGTATTTT.

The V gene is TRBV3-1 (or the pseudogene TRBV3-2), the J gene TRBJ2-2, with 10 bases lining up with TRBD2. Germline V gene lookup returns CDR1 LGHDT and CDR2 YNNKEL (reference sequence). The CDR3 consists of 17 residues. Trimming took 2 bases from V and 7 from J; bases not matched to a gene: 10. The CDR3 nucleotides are TGTGCCAGCAGCCAAAGCCTAGCGGGAGTCGGGGGCGGGGAGCTGTTTTTT. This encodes CASSQSLAGVGGGELFF.

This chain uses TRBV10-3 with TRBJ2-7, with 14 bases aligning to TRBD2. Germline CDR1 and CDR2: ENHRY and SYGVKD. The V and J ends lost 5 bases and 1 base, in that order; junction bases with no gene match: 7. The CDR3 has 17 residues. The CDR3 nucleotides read TGTGCCATCAGTCCAGGGACTAGCGGGAGTACATCCTACGAGCAGTACTTC. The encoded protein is CAISPGTSGSTSYEQYF.

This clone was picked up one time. The DNA of the CDR3 is TGTGCCAGCAGTTCCCACCGAGGCCTACAGGGAACTAACTATGGCTACACCTTC. Translating gives CASSSHRGLQGTNYGYTF. The chain recombines TRBV27 with TRBJ1-2; D is perhaps TRBD1 (6 bases). This CDR3 region has 18 residues. Between the trimmed V and J ends, which lost 4 bases and 0 bases, there was a span of 21 bases. Germline V CDR1 and CDR2: MNHEY, SMNVEV (reference sequence).